This T cell receptor (beta chain) was sequenced in a study of blood T cell repertoires in COVID-19. Clones were sequenced by immunoSEQ multiplex PCR, and TCRdb holds only the in-frame ones, with some missing. The repertoire holds roughly 90,000 clones, with around nine tenths as singletons. CDR1 is SGHRS, CDR2 YFSETQ, per germline. CDR3 length: 14 residues. V shed 3 bases and J shed 5 bases, with 14 bases lying between them. The clonotype comes from a man aged 35 to 55 with acute or convalescent COVID-19. Material for sequencing was peripheral blood. The chain employs TRBV5-1 and TRBJ1-1; D is unclear. The CDR3 loop reads CASSSEVRGTEAFF. The DNA for the CDR3 is TGCGCCAGCAGCTCTGAGGTCAGAGGGACTGAAGCTTTCTTT.